This T cell receptor (beta chain) was captured in a study of T cell repertoires in ileal Crohn's disease. The time point here: neoterminal ileum biopsy at postoperative endoscopy, about 6 months after surgery. The CDR3 loop spans 15 amino acids. Germline V lookup: CDR1 LNHDA, CDR2 SQIVND (reference sequence). V gave up 4 bases and J gave up 7 bases, with 16 bases separating them. Libraries were prepared by immunoSEQ multiplex PCR; TCRdb keeps only in-frame clonotypes and omits some of them. The sample records tens of thousands of clones, roughly 89% being singletons. This clone was seen once. Sequencing was done on a sample of ileal tissue. The receptor was derived from an adult with Crohn's disease. J is TRBJ2-2 and V is TRBV19; D is perhaps TRBD1 (5 bases). CDR3 amino acids: CASSRNQGSGGELFF. The CDR3, as DNA: TGTGCCAGTAGTAGGAACCAGGGATCTGGCGGGGAGCTGTTTTTT.